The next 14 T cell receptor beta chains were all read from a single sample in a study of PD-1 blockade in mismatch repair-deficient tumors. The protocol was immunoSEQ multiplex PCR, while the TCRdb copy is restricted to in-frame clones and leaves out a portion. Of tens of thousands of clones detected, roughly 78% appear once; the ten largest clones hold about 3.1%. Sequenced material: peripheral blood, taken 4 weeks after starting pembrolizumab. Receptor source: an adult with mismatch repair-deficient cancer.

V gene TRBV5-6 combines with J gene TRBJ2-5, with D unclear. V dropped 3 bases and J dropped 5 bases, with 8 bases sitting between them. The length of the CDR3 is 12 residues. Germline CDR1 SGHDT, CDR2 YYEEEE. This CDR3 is CASSSPGETQYF. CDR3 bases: TGTGCCAGCAGCTCCCCCGGGGAGACCCAGTACTTC.

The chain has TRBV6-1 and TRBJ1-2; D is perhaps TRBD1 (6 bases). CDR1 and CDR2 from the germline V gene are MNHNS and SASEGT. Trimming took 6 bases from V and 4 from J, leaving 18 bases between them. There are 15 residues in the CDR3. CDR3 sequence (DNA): TGTGCCAGCAGGACTCCCTTGTCAGGGGTCTATGGCTACACCTTC. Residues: CASRTPLSGVYGYTF.

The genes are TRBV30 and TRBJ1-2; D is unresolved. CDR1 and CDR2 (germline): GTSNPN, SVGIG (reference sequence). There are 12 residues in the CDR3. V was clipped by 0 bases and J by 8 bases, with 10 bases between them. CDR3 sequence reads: CAWSVWMGGYTF. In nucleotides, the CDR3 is TGTGCCTGGAGTGTATGGATGGGCGGCTACACCTTC.

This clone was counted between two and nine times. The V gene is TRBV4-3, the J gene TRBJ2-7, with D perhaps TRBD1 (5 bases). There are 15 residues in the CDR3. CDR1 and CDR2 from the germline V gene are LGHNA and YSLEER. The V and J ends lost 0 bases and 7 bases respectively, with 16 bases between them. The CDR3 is CASSQDLGVRREQYF. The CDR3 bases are TGCGCCAGCAGCCAAGATCTAGGGGTTCGGCGAGAGCAGTACTTC.

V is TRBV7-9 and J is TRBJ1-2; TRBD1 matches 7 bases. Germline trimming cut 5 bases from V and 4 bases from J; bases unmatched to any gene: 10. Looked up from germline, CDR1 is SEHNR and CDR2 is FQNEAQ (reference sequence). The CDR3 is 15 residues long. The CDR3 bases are TGTGCCAGCAGCCCGGGACAGATCCCCCTCTATGGCTACACCTTC. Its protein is CASSPGQIPLYGYTF.

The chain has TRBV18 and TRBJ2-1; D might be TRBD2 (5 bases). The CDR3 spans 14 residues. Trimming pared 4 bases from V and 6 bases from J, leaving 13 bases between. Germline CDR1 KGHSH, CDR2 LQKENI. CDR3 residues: CASSLKEAVNEQFF. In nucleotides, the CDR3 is TGTGCCAGCTCACTTAAGGAGGCAGTCAATGAGCAGTTCTTC.

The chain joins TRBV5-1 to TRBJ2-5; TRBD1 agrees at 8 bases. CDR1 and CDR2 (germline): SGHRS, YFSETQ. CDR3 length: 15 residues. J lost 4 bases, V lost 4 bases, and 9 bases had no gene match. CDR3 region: CASSIDTGGLETQYF. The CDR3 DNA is TGCGCCAGCAGCATCGATACAGGGGGATTAGAGACCCAGTACTTC.

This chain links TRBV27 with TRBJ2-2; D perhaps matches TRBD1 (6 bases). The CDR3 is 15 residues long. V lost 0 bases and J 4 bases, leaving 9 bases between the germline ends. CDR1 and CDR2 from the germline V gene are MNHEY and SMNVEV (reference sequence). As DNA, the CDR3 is TGTGCCAGCAGTTTATCGAAGACAGGCACCGGGGAGCTGTTTTTT. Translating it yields CASSLSKTGTGELFF.

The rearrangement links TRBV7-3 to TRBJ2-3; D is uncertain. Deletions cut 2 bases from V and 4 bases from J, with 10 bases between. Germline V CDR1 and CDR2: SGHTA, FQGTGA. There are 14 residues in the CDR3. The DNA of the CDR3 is TGTGCCAGCAGCTTAGCGCCCAGCCCAGATACGCAGTATTTT. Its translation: CASSLAPSPDTQYF.

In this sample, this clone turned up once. This CDR3 is CASSDPGTSGFNEQFF. Written as DNA, the CDR3 is TGTGCCAGCAGCGACCCCGGGACTAGCGGATTCAATGAGCAGTTCTTC. The chain carries TRBV7-3 and TRBJ2-1, with 11 bases that match TRBD2. The CDR3 is 16 amino acids. With 5 bases clipped from V and 6 bases from J, the junction kept 9 bases outside the gene matches. The germline V gene encodes CDR1 SGHTA and CDR2 FQGTGA.

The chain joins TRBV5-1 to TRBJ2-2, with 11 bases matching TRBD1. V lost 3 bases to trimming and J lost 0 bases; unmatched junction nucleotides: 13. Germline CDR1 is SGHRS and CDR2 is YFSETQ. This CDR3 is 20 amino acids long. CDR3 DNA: TGCGCCAGCAGCTACCGGGACAGGGGGGCGGCGGTCGCGAACACCGGGGAGCTGTTTTTT. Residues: CASSYRDRGAAVANTGELFF.

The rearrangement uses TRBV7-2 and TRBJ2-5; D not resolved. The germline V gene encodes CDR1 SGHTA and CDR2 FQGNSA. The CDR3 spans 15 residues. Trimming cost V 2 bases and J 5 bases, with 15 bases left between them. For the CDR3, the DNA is TGTGCCAGCAGCTTATTCCCGAGGTCGACGGAGACCCAGTACTTC. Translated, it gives CASSLFPRSTETQYF.

The CDR3 DNA sequence: TGTGCCAGCAGCTCGGGTGGGGTAGCGGGAAACAATGAGCAGTTCTTC. Its translation is CASSSGGVAGNNEQFF. This chain links TRBV11-3 with TRBJ2-1; 8 bases map to TRBD2. This CDR3 comprises 16 residues. Per germline, CDR1 SGHNT and CDR2 YENEEA. V lost 4 bases, J lost 5 bases, and 10 bases stayed unmatched.

CDR3 residues: CASSPQGQGAVGETQYF. DNA of the CDR3: TGTGCCAGCAGCCCCCAAGGGCAGGGGGCAGTTGGGGAGACCCAGTACTTC. The chain uses TRBV7-9 and TRBJ2-5; 8 bases line up with TRBD1. CDR3 size: 17 residues. Germline CDR1 and CDR2: SEHNR and FQNEAQ (reference sequence). The ends lost 5 bases at V and 5 bases at J; junction bases unmatched: 16.